This entry describes one TCR beta chain. The antigen is not known. This sample stems from a study of T-cell memory formation after mild COVID-19. Overall study: Clusters were largely donor specific. Regarding the study as a whole: There were some responding clones in pre-infection memory, which suggested that cross-reactive memory had joined.

UMIs and sample barcodes were carried by the TCR alpha and TCR beta cDNA libraries that 5'RACE produced using constant-segment primers. TCRdb recomputed calls from the 5' RACE reads with MiXCR, one row per CDR3 protein. The table shows hundreds of thousands of distinct CDR3 sequences, with 15% occurring only once. V was shortened by 0 bases and J by 7 bases, with 6 bases between the two germline ends. CDR1 LNHNV and CDR2 YYDKDF come from the germline V gene (reference sequence). This CDR3 contains 12 residues. V is TRBV15 and J is TRBJ2-5; D possibly corresponds to TRBD2 (6 bases). Sequenced material: PBMCs or a T cell subset sorted from them (not recorded which). The receptor was derived from an adult woman who had mild COVID-19 (a few samples of this study predate the infection). Cell type and time point are not known. The CDR3: CATSRDSGTQYF. Written as DNA, the CDR3 is TGTGCCACCAGCAGAGATAGCGGGACCCAGTACTTC.